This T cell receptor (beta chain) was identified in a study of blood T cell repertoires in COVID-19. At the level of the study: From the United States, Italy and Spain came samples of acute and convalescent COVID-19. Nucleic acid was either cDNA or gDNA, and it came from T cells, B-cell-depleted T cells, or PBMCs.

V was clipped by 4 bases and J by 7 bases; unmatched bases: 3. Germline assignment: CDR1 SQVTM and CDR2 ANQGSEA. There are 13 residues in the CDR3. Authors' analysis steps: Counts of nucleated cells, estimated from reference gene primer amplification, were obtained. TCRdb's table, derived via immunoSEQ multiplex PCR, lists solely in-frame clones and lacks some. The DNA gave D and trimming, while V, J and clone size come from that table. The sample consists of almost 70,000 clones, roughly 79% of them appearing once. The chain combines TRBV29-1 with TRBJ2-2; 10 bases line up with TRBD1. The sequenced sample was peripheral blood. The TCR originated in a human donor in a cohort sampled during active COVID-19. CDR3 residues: CSVGQGAGGELFF. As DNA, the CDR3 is TGCAGCGTTGGACAGGGGGCGGGCGGGGAGCTGTTTTTT.